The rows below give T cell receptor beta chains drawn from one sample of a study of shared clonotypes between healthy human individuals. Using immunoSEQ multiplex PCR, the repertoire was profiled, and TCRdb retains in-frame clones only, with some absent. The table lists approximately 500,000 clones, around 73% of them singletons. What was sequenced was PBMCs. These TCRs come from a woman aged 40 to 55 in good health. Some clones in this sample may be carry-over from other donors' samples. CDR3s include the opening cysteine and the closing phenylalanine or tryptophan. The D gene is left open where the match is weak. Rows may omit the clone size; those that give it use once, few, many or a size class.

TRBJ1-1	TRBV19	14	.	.	TGTGCCAGTAGTATAGCGGGGCTGCTCACTGAAGCTTTCTTT	CASSIAGLLTEAFF
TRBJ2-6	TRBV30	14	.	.	TGTGCCTCCCCTCCGGGCTCTGGGGCCAACGTCCTGACTTTC	CASPPGSGANVLTF
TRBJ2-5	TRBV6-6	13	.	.	TGTGCCAGCAGTTTCGACATCCAAGAGACCCAGTACTTC	CASSFDIQETQYF
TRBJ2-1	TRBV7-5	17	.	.	TGTGTCAGAAGCTTAGTGGGACTAGCGGGGGATGGCAATGAGCAGTTCTTC	CVRSLVGLAGDGNEQFF
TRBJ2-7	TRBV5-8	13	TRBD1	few	TGTGCCAGCAGCTTACAGGGGGCCCACGAGCAGTACTTC	CASSLQGAHEQYF
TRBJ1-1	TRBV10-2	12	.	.	TGCGCCAGCAGTGGAGACATCGGTCAAGCTTTCTTT	CASSGDIGQAFF
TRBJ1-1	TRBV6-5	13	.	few	TGTGCCAGCAGTACCCGGGGCCCTAGAGGAGCTTTCTTT	CASSTRGPRGAFF
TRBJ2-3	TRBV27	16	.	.	TGTGCCAGCAGTTGCCCCCAGGCGGGATCGACGGATACGCAGTATTTT	CASSCPQAGSTDTQYF
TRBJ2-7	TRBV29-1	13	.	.	TGCAGCGTTGGGGTGTCCGATTGGGCCGAGCAGTACTTC	CSVGVSDWAEQYF
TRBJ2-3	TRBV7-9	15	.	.	TGTGCCAGCAGCTTAATAGCCGGGGGAACAGATACGCAGTATTTT	CASSLIAGGTDTQYF
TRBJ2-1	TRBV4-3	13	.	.	TGCGCCAGCAGCCAAGATGTAGGGGGTGAGCAGTTCTTC	CASSQDVGGEQFF
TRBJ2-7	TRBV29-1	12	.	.	TGCAGCGTTGGTCGAACCTCCTACGAGCAGTACTTC	CSVGRTSYEQYF
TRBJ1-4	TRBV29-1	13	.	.	TGCAGCGTGGAAGGGCAGGGTGATGAAAAACTGTTTTTT	CSVEGQGDEKLFF
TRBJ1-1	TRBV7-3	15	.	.	TGTGCCAGCAGCCCCAGGGGCAGGGGTGGGACTGAAGCTTTCTTT	CASSPRGRGGTEAFF
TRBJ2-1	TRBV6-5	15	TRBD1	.	TGTGCCAGCAGTTACAACAGGGGTGACGGTGGTGAGCAGTTCTTC	CASSYNRGDGGEQFF
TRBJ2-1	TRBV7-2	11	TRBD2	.	TGTGCCAGCAGCTTAGGTGGGGGGGTTTTCTTC	CASSLGGGVFF
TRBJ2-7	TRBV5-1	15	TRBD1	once	TGCGCCAGCAGCTTGGGGGACAGCCCGTCCTACGAGCAGTACTTC	CASSLGDSPSYEQYF
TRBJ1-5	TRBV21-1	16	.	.	TGTGCCAGCAGCAAATTGGGACACTATAGCAATCAGCCCCAGCATTTT	CASSKLGHYSNQPQHF
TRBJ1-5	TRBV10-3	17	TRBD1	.	TGTGCCATCAGTGAGGGACAGGTAAGGGAAGGCAATCAGCCCCAGCATTTT	CAISEGQVREGNQPQHF
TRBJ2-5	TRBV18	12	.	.	TGTGCCAGCTCACCGACTGGGGAGACCCAGTACTTC	CASSPTGETQYF
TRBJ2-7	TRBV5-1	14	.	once	TGCGCCAGCAGCTTGGAACCCCTAAGTGACGAGCAGTACTTC	CASSLEPLSDEQYF
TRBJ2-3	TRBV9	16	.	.	TGTGCCAGCAGCCCTTACTCCTTCCCAAGTTCTACTACGCAGTATTTT	CASSPYSFPSSTTQYF
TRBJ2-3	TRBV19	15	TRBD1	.	TGTGCCAGTAGTGGGGGACAGGGGGCAACAGATACGCAGTATTTT	CASSGGQGATDTQYF
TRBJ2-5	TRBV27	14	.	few	TGTGCCAGCAGCCCCGGACAGAATGGAGAGACCCAGTACTTC	CASSPGQNGETQYF
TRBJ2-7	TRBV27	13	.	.	TGTGCCAGCGCCCCGGACAGATCCTACGAGCAGTACTTC	CASAPDRSYEQYF
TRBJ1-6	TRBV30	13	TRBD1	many	TGTGCCTGGAGTGAGGACAGGGGTTCACCCCTCCACTTT	CAWSEDRGSPLHF
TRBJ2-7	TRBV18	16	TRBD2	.	TGTGCCAGCTCACCAAACGGACTAGCGGCGTCCTACGAGCAGTACTTC	CASSPNGLAASYEQYF
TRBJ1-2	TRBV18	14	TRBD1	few	TGTGCCAGCTCAATGACAGGGGACTACTATGGCTACACCTTC	CASSMTGDYYGYTF
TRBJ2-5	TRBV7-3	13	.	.	TGTGCCAGCAGCTTAAGGTTCCAAGAGACCCAGTACTTC	CASSLRFQETQYF
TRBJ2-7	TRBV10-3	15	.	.	TGTGCCATCAGTGAGGGACAAGGAACATCAGGGAAGCAGTACTTC	CAISEGQGTSGKQYF
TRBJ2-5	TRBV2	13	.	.	TGTGCCAGCAGTTATACAGAACAAGAGACCCAGTACTTC	CASSYTEQETQYF
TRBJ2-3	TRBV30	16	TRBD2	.	TGTGCCTGGAGTGTAGGGCTAGCGGGAGGAGGGGATACGCAGTATTTT	CAWSVGLAGGGDTQYF
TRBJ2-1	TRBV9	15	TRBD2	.	TGTGCCAGCAGCGTAGGGGCTAGCGGGATTAATGAGCAGTTCTTC	CASSVGASGINEQFF
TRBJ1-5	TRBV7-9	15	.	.	TGTGCCAGCAGACACCCCCCCTTAATTAATCAGCCCCAGCATTTT	CASRHPPLINQPQHF
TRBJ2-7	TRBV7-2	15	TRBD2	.	TGTGCCAGCAGCTTAGGAGCGGGAGGGAGCTACGAGCAGTACTTC	CASSLGAGGSYEQYF
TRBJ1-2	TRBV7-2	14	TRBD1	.	TGTGCCAGCAGCTTACGGACAGGAGTGTACGGCTACACCTTC	CASSLRTGVYGYTF
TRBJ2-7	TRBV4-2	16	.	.	TGTGCCAGCAGCCAAGATCCCGGAGGTGGGTCCTACGAGCAGTACTTC	CASSQDPGGGSYEQYF
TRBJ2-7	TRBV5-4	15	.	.	TGTGCCAGCAGCTTGGCCGGGGTAGGAATCAGGTCCCGTATCTTC	CASSLAGVGIRSRIF
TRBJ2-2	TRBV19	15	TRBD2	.	TGTGCCAGTAGTACAGGGAGGGGGAACACCGGGGAGCTGTTTTTT	CASSTGRGNTGELFF
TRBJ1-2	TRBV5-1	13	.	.	TGCGCCAGCCATGAGGGGACCGACTATGGCTACACCTTC	CASHEGTDYGYTF
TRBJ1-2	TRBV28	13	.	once	TGTGCCAGCAGTCGGGCAGGGGCCTATGGCTACACCTTC	CASSRAGAYGYTF
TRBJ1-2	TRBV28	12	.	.	TGTGCCAGCAGTTGGGAGAGGGATCGCTACACCTTC	CASSWERDRYTF
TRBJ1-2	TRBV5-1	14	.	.	TGCGCCAGCAGCTTGAGGGGGGCTAACTATGGCTACACCTTC	CASSLRGANYGYTF
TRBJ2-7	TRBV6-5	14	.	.	TGTGCCAGCTCCCGGGACCCTAAAAACTACGAGCAGTACTTC	CASSRDPKNYEQYF
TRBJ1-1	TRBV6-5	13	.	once	TGTGCCAGCTTGGACGGCTACACTGAGGTAGCTTTCTTT	CASLDGYTEVAFF
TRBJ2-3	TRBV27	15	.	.	TGTGCCAGCAGTACGCGTAGGGACTTCACAGATACGCAGTATTTT	CASSTRRDFTDTQYF
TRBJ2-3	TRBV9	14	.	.	TGTGCCAGCAACGAGGGCGGATACACAGATACGCAGTATTTT	CASNEGGYTDTQYF
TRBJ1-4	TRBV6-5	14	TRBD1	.	TGTGCCAGCAGTTGGGGACAGGAGCGCGGAAAACTGTTTTTT	CASSWGQERGKLFF
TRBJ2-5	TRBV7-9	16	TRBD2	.	TGTGCCAGCAGCTTATTCCGGACTAGCGGGCAAGAGACCCAGTACTTC	CASSLFRTSGQETQYF
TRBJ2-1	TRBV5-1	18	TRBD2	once	TGCGCCAGCAGCTTGGGTCCTAGCGGGCCAGCTTCCTACAATGAGCAGTTCTTC	CASSLGPSGPASYNEQFF
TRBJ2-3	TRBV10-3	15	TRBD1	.	TGTGCCACATTAGACAGGGTCGAGCGTGGCGATACGCAGTATTTT	CATLDRVERGDTQYF
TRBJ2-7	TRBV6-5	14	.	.	TGTGCCAGCAGTTACTCCCCGGGGTCCTACGAGCAGTACTTC	CASSYSPGSYEQYF
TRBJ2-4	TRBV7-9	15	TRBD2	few	TGTGCCAGCAGCCCAAGCGGGAGAGACAAAAACATTCAGTACTTC	CASSPSGRDKNIQYF
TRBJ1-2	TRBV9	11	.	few	TGTGCCAGCAGCGACAACTATGGCTACACCTTC	CASSDNYGYTF
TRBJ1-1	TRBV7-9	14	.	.	TGTGCCAGCAGCTTTTCGATTCGGGGAACTGAAGCTTTCTTT	CASSFSIRGTEAFF
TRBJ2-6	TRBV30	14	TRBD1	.	TGTGCCTGGAGTCGGGACAGTGGGGCCAACGTCCTGACTTTC	CAWSRDSGANVLTF
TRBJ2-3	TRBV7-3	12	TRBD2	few	TGTGCCAGCAGCGAGACTAGCGCGACGCAGTATTTT	CASSETSATQYF